This paragraph covers one T cell receptor beta chain sequence. This sample was taken from a study of blood T cell repertoires in COVID-19. Overall study context: Sources were T cells, B-cell-depleted T cells, or PBMCs; the material itself was cDNA or gDNA.

The data were produced by immunoSEQ multiplex PCR, yet TCRdb's version contains in-frame clones alone and is incomplete. The sample has tens of thousands of clones, roughly 80% seen once; the top ten hold roughly 12%. The CDR3 has 19 residues. The germline CDR1 and CDR2 sequences are LNHDA and SQIVND (reference sequence). V lost 7 bases, J lost 0 bases, and 25 bases lay in between. The receptor was isolated from a man older than 75 with acute or convalescent COVID-19. What was sequenced was peripheral blood. This chain links TRBV19 with TRBJ1-5; tentative D call: TRBD1 (6 bases). CDR3 in amino acids: CASTQSKGFRGYSNQPQHF. CDR3 coding DNA: TGTGCCAGTACCCAAAGCAAGGGTTTCAGGGGTTATAGCAATCAGCCCCAGCATTTT.